This TCR beta chain is from a study of shared clonotypes between healthy human individuals (TCRdb year 2020). Notes on the research overall: Three men and a couple of women, aged 18 to 49 years, made up the cohort. For each donor, CD4 naive and CD4 memory were each given three plates, CD8 naive was given two plates, and CD8 memory was given one plate. The study deeply sequenced blood TCR repertoires of about five healthy adults to estimate repertoire size and the extent of clonotype sharing between individuals. Libraries were prepared and TCR repertoires were sequenced by different laboratories using diverse techniques, in order to increase sequencing depth and limit assay-specific biases. Between about 0.85 and 10 billion PBMCs per donor were obtained by leukapheresis.

TCR CDR3 regions were amplified from genomic DNA by multiplex PCR using the deep immunoSEQ assay. For each cell subset, the extracted genomic DNA was distributed evenly across all wells of several immunoSEQ 96-well plates, and each plate served as one replicate. For sorted subsets, each replicate PCR was loaded with about 0.2 ug genomic DNA, equivalent to 25,000 to 35,000 T cell genomes. Purified libraries were measured with a Qubit 3.0 fluorometer, size-checked on a Bioanalyzer 2100, and measured again with the KAPA Library Quantification kit. Every immunoSEQ 96-well plate was sequenced on a separate single-read 150-cycle Illumina NextSeq 550 flow cell. Turning to the authors' computational methods: Because the immunoSEQ output held only junctional sequences and lacked quality scores, the filtering could not match the filtering applied to full-length reads. To assign V/J genes and CDR3, sequences were annotated using PyIR, a Python wrapper for IgBLAST v1.9, with IMGT germline references. Reads were filtered out if the reads had weak V/J assignments (E-value above 1e-6), no CDR3, stop codons, out-of-frame junctions, or ambiguous translated residues. V3J clonotypes were defined by identical inferred V gene, J gene, and CDR3 amino acid sequence. Percentage overlap between repertoires was calculated by dividing the number of shared unique clonotypes by the size of the smaller repertoire. Repertoire richness was assessed with RTK rarefaction, the Chao1 estimator, and Recon v2.1 estimates of unobserved clonotypes. OLGA was used to compute generation probabilities for all TCRbeta clonotypes that the gDNA method yielded from a handful of donors. Not all clones reach the TCRdb copy of this immuneACCESS table, which keeps in-frame sequences only. Checked studies attribute under half of the gap to unresolved V genes and leave the rest unexplained. For V, J and clone size, that table is used; D and trimming come from the DNA. This sample holds about 680,000 clones; around 72% were observed only once. The top ten hold around 1.8% of the sample.

The germline V gene supplies CDR1 SNHLY and CDR2 FYNNEI. Spanning cysteine to phenylalanine, the CDR3 consists of 15 amino acids. Left in the record is the CDR3 DNA by itself, 45 bases read in frame from the first base. V drops 0 bases and J drops 9 bases, leaving 15 bases in between. Donors were healthy HIV-negative adults with no recently reported acute infections or vaccinations. Every donor was a Caucasian adult residing in Nashville, Tennessee, USA. Magnetic negative selection was used to enrich CD4+ T cells, after which naive cells were positively selected on CD45RA and the negative fraction became the memory subset. Blood was collected by leukapheresis, and PBMCs were isolated by Ficoll-Histopaque density gradient centrifugation and then cryopreserved in liquid nitrogen vapor phase. Purity and quantity of every magnetically sorted T cell population were checked by analytical flow cytometry. Genomic DNA was isolated from each sorted fraction and quantified by UV absorbance on a Nanodrop 2000c.

The study at large found these results: Because the study included only a small number of donors, the genetic and exposure-history diversity represented was limited. Rarefaction of sorted-subset datasets indicated incomplete sequencing despite the large sequencing depth. Estimated clonotype richness was generally larger for naive than for memory subsets. Sampling was restricted to blood, and TCR repertoires in tissue are likely to differ from TCR repertoires in blood. Based on pairwise subsampling, the degree of clonotype sharing among donors was expected to be affected by sequencing depth. Higher generation probabilities were observed for clonotypes shared by all four sorted-subset donors than for non-shared clonotypes. Across a few donors, around 5.4% of naive CD4, around 3.5% of naive CD8, under 2.5% of memory CD4, and around 0.4% of memory CD8 clonotypes were shared.

This clone has just a few counts. Its antigen is currently not known. No quality values exist for individual bases; no much larger clone is one base distant. The specimen sequenced was memory CD4+ T cells sorted from blood. Taken with the paper, the label for cell subset or site translates to: CD45RA-negative fraction. The sequence is built from TRBV2 and TRBJ1-5, and perhaps TRBD1 as D gene, on 5 matching bases. This clonotype was sampled from a woman aged 25 to 39 in good health. The DNA reads TGTGCCAGCAGTGAAGCGCTTGGGGACCTGGGGCCCCAGCATTTT. This gives the protein CASSEALGDLGPQHF.